The sequence of this T cell receptor beta chain was determined in a study of T cell responses to AZD1222 COVID-19 vaccine. About this clone: What it binds is unknown.

Produced via immunoSEQ multiplex PCR; TCRdb's table is partial and in-frame only. The table includes about 150,000 clones, about 91% detected once. Study observations and caveats: Regions left unmutated in variants are reportedly the target of nearly half of spike-specific TCRs. Mostly white British, mostly female donors; authors suggested clonal diversity may be underestimated. The breadth and depth of Spike-specific TCRs increased once two AZD1222 doses had been given.

Per the germline V gene, CDR1 is SGHTA and CDR2 is FQGTGA. The CDR3 extends over 16 amino acids. V was clipped by 5 bases and J by 3 bases; unmatched bases: 7. This receptor was taken from an adult in good health. The chain is built from TRBV7-3 and TRBJ2-3, with TRBD2 matching over 11 bases. Specimen: peripheral blood, collected on day 0 of AZD1222 vaccination. CDR3 amino acids: CASSQGPSGGTDTQYF. The DNA of the CDR3 is TGTGCCAGCAGCCAAGGGCCTAGCGGGGGGACAGATACGCAGTATTTT.